What follows is one TCR beta chain and its context. Its antigen is currently unknown. The source of the sample is a study of T cell repertoires in cytomegalovirus infection. Study details: The authors used CMV epitopes that were HLA-C-restricted (recently identified) and HLA-B-restricted (well studied). Shared public TCR beta signatures pointed to both CMV infection and a matching HLA type.

MiXCR was run by TCRdb on the reads, yielding one entry per CDR3 protein. The repertoire holds about 830,000 distinct CDR3 sequences, with approximately 32% as singletons. Between the trimmed V and J ends, which lost 1 base and 2 bases, there was a span of 17 bases. The CDR3 spans 17 residues. Germline V CDR1 and CDR2: SGHVS, FNYEAQ. General study results and limits: Carriage of CMV together with the relevant HLA was identifiable through cumulative public TCR beta family frequency.

Source: cultured CD8+ T cells from PBMCs, taken from culture after CMV antigen stimulation. The chain links TRBV7-6 to TRBJ2-5; D possibly corresponds to TRBD1 (6 bases). The TCR originated in a human donor in good health (CMV status not recorded). Some clones in this sample may be carry-over from other donors' samples. The CDR3 sequence: CASSLELRQQGQETQYF. The CDR3 DNA is TGTGCCAGCAGCTTAGAACTCCGACAACAGGGACAAGAGACCCAGTACTTC.